A single T cell receptor beta chain is shown here with its context. Its target is not known. The data were obtained in a study of cytomegalovirus exposure and HLA in healthy donors. Nominally healthy donors provided the samples, though records likely missed some immune exposures. The germline V gene has CDR1 SGHDT and CDR2 YYEEEE. V dropped 4 bases and J dropped 10; count of bases not matched to a gene: 9. This CDR3 has 15 residues. General study results and limits: In vitro confirmation showed a few CMV-associated chains to be CMV antigen specific.

It was with 60 Vbeta and 13 Jbeta primers that the PCR ran. TCRdb keeps only in-frame clones here, not all; method: immunoSEQ multiplex PCR. The sample records about 110,000 clones, 60% to 80% being singletons. The sequence derives from a man in his forties in good health and CMV-seronegative. This sequence joins TRBV5-6 and TRBJ2-3, with 13 bases that match TRBD2. Sequenced material: PBMCs. The CDR3 is CASSPRTSGGISQYF. Here the CDR3 DNA reads TGTGCCAGCAGCCCAAGGACTAGCGGGGGTATCTCGCAGTATTTT.